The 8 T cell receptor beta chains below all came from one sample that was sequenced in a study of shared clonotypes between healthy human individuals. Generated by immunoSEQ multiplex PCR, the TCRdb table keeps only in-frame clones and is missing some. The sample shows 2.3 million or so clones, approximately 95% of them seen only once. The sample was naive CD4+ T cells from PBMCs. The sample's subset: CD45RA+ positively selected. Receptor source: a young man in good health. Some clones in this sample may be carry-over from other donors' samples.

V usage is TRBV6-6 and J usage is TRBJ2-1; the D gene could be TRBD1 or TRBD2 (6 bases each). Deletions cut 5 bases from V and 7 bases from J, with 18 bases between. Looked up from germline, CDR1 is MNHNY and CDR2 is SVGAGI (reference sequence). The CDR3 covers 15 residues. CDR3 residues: CASSPARGRLNEQFF. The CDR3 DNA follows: TGTGCCAGCAGTCCCGCCCGGGGGCGGCTTAATGAGCAGTTCTTC.

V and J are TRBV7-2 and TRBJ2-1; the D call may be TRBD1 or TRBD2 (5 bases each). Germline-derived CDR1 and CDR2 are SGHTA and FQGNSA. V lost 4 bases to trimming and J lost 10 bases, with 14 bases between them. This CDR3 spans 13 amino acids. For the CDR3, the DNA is TGTGCCAGCAGCTCTACTCGGGACGGGGAGCAGTTCTTC. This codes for CASSSTRDGEQFF.

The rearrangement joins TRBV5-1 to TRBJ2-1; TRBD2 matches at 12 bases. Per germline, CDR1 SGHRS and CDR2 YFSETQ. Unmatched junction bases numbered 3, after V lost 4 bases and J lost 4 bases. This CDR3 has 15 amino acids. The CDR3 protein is CASSHTSGGYNEQFF. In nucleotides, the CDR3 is TGCGCCAGCAGCCATACTAGCGGGGGGTACAATGAGCAGTTCTTC.

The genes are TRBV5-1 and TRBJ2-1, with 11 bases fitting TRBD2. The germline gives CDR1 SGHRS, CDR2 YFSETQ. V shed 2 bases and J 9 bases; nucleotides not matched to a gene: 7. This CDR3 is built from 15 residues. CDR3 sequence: CASSFGLAGGSEQFF. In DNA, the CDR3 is TGCGCCAGCAGCTTCGGTCTAGCGGGGGGATCTGAGCAGTTCTTC.

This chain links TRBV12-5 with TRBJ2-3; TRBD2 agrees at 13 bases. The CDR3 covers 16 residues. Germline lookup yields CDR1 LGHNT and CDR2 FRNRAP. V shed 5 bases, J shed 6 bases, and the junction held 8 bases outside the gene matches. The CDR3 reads CASGKGLAGVEDTQYF. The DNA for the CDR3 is TGTGCTAGTGGTAAAGGACTAGCGGGAGTGGAGGATACGCAGTATTTT.

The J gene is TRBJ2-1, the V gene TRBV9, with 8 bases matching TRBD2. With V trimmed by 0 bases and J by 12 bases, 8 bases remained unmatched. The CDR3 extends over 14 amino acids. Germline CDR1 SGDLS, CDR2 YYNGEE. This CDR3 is CASSVGLGRASQFF. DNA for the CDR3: TGTGCCAGCAGCGTAGGTCTCGGGAGGGCCTCGCAGTTCTTC.

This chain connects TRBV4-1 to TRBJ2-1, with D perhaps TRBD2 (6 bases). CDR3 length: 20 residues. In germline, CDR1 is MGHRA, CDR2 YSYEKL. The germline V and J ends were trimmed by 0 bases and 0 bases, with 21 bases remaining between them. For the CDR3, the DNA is TGCGCCAGCAGCCAAGAACCCAACACCGCACGGGGGAGCTCCTACAATGAGCAGTTCTTC. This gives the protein CASSQEPNTARGSSYNEQFF.

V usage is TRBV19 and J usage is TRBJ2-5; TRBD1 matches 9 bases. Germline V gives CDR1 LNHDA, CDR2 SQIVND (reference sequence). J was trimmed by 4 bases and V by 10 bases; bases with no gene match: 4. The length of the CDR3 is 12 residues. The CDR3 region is CATSTGGETQYF. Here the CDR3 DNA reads TGTGCCACCTCGACAGGGGGAGAGACCCAGTACTTC.